A single sample is the source of the 32 T cell receptor beta chains below, sequenced in a study of STAT5B mutations in CD4+ large granular lymphocyte leukemia. Measured with immunoSEQ multiplex PCR; TCRdb has only the in-frame clones, and not every one. This sample has about 33,000 clones, with about 70% found just once. Sequenced material: CD4+ T cells from blood buffy coats. The receptors were sampled from a human donor in good health.

The chain links TRBV6-5 to TRBJ2-1, with D maybe TRBD2 (6 bases). Germline loops: CDR1 MNHEY, CDR2 SVGAGI. Trimming removed 6 bases from V and 3 bases from J, with 12 bases in between. CDR3 length equals 14 residues. The CDR3 bases are TGTGCCAGCAGGCCCCAGGGACTCTACAATGAGCAGTTCTTC. Encoded protein: CASRPQGLYNEQFF.

A single count supports this clone. V and J are TRBV6-5 and TRBJ2-3, with TRBD2 matching 12 bases. Germline-derived CDR1 and CDR2 are MNHEY and SVGAGI. This CDR3 is built from 15 residues. V gave up 6 bases and J gave up 3 bases; unmatched junction bases: 4. This CDR3 reads CASSRGLAGTDTQYF. The CDR3 DNA is TGTGCCAGCAGCCGAGGACTAGCGGGAACAGATACGCAGTATTTT.

This clone has a handful of counts. V is TRBV2 and J is TRBJ1-2; 7 bases are a match to TRBD1. The CDR3 contains 14 residues. CDR1 is SNHLY and CDR2 is FYNNEI in the germline V gene. The J segment lost 2 bases and the V segment lost 2 bases, leaving 2 bases of the junction unmatched. CDR3 sequence reads: CASSESRGNYGYTF. The CDR3 DNA reads as TGTGCCAGCAGTGAATCCAGGGGGAACTATGGCTACACCTTC.

V and J are TRBV7-9 and TRBJ2-1, with D tentatively TRBD1 (6 bases). Germline lookup yields CDR1 SEHNR and CDR2 FQNEAQ (reference sequence). V was clipped by 8 bases and J by 3 bases, with 8 bases between them. The CDR3 runs 12 residues. The CDR3 region is CASGDNYNEQFF. In DNA, the CDR3 is TGTGCCAGCGGGGACAACTACAATGAGCAGTTCTTC.

This sequence joins TRBV5-6 and TRBJ1-1; no clear D gene. Germline V gene sequence: CDR1 SGHDT, CDR2 YYEEEE. Trimming left V 4 bases short and J 6 bases short, with 13 bases between. This CDR3 has 13 amino acids. CDR3 nucleotide sequence: TGTGCCAGCAGCCTAGGGAGAAGGGCTGAAGCTTTCTTT. Its translation is CASSLGRRAEAFF.

This clone has more than one count but fewer than ten. The rearrangement joins TRBV5-6 to TRBJ2-3; the D gene is possibly TRBD1 (6 bases). The CDR3 covers 13 residues. Looked up from germline, CDR1 is SGHDT and CDR2 is YYEEEE. Trimming cost V 5 bases and J 6 bases, with 13 bases left between them. The CDR3 coding sequence is TGTGCCAGCAGAACGACAGGTTCGGATACGCAGTATTTT. Encoded protein: CASRTTGSDTQYF.

There are a few counts of this clone. V usage is TRBV6-5 and J usage is TRBJ1-2; D unresolved. V was cut by 5 bases and J by 3 bases, with 13 bases left in between. This CDR3 is built from 14 residues. Germline-derived CDR1 and CDR2 are MNHEY and SVGAGI. CDR3 nucleotides: TGTGCCAGCAGTCGGACTCGCAAGGACTATGGCTACACCTTC. Protein product: CASSRTRKDYGYTF.

The V gene is TRBV5-4, the J gene TRBJ2-7, with 8 bases fitting TRBD1. Germline CDR1 reads SGHNT; CDR2 reads YYREEE (reference sequence). This CDR3 has 16 residues. After removal of 4 bases from V and 4 bases from J, the junction contained 13 bases not matched to a gene. CDR3 amino acids: CASSPVLDRADYEQYF. CDR3 nucleotides: TGTGCCAGCAGCCCAGTGCTGGACAGGGCAGATTACGAGCAGTACTTC. Filled out from reference TRBV5-4 and TRBJ2-7, the complete variable domain reads ETGVTQSPTHLIKTRGQQVTLRCSSQSGHNTVSWYQQALGQGPQFIFQYYREEENGRGNFPPRFSGLQFPNYSSELNVNALELDDSALYLCASSPVLDRADYEQYFGPGTRLTVT.

The chain carries TRBV2 and TRBJ2-3; D is unresolved. Between the trimmed V and J ends, which lost 2 bases and 6 bases, there was a span of 9 bases. This CDR3 spans 13 amino acids. Germline V CDR1 and CDR2: SNHLY, FYNNEI. The CDR3, as DNA: TGTGCCAGCAGTGAAATCATTGGGGATACGCAGTATTTT. Protein: CASSEIIGDTQYF.

The chain has TRBV19 and TRBJ1-2, with 7 bases matching TRBD1. Germline V gives CDR1 LNHDA, CDR2 SQIVND (reference sequence). The CDR3 loop spans 15 amino acids. V shed 0 bases, J shed 4 bases, and the junction held 5 bases outside the gene matches. Here the CDR3 reads CASSIDRTGTYGYTF. The CDR3 DNA is TGTGCCAGTAGTATAGACAGGACAGGAACCTATGGCTACACCTTC.

The table lists this clone with a count of one. This chain joins TRBV19 and TRBJ2-6; 12 bases are a match to TRBD1. Trimming removed 7 bases from V and 2 bases from J; junction bases left unmatched: 9. There are 18 residues in the CDR3. CDR1 is LNHDA and CDR2 is SQIVND in the germline V gene (reference sequence). CDR3 nucleotides: TGTGCCAGTATGATGATGGGACAGGGGGCGCCTGGGGCCAACGTCCTGACTTTC. Its translation is CASMMMGQGAPGANVLTF.

In this sample, this clone turned up a few times. This sequence joins TRBV5-1 and TRBJ2-1, with 7 bases that match TRBD2. The CDR3 covers 14 residues. After removal of 3 bases from V and 5 bases from J, the junction contained 5 bases not matched to a gene. CDR1 SGHRS and CDR2 YFSETQ come from the germline V gene. This CDR3 reads CASSWTSPDNEQFF. The CDR3 bases are TGCGCCAGCAGCTGGACTAGTCCCGACAATGAGCAGTTCTTC.

The chain is built from TRBV11-2 and TRBJ2-2; D might be TRBD1 (6 bases). The CDR3 totals 16 residues. In germline, CDR1 is SGHAT, CDR2 FQNNGV. Trimming stripped 6 bases from V and 5 bases from J, with 19 bases between. CDR3 in amino acids: CASSPIRSRGTGELFF. The CDR3 coding sequence is TGTGCCAGCAGTCCTATCCGTAGCAGGGGTACCGGGGAGCTGTTTTTT.

This rearrangement joins TRBV5-1 to TRBJ1-2; D not certain. In germline, CDR1 is SGHRS, CDR2 YFSETQ. Deletions cut 0 bases from V and 0 bases from J, with 9 bases between. This CDR3 is 15 amino acids long. CDR3 DNA sequence: TGCGCCAGCAGCTTGGGGGCACTGACTAACTATGGCTACACCTTC. Its protein product is CASSLGALTNYGYTF. Looking up the rest from reference TRBV5-1 and TRBJ1-2 gives the full variable domain: KAGVTQTPRYLIKTRGQQVTLSCSPISGHRSVSWYQQTPGQGLQFLFEYFSETQRNKGNFPGRFSGRQFSNSRSEMNVSTLELGDSALYLCASSLGALTNYGYTFGSGTRLTVV.

The gene calls are TRBV6-1 and TRBJ2-2, with 8 bases identical to TRBD1. Trimming took 5 bases from V and 4 from J; bases not matched to a gene: 3. Per the germline V gene, CDR1 is MNHNS and CDR2 is SASEGT. This CDR3 is built from 14 residues. This CDR3 reads CASSPQGGTGELFF. The CDR3 DNA follows: TGTGCCAGCAGTCCACAGGGGGGCACCGGGGAGCTGTTTTTT.

This chain uses TRBV4-3 with TRBJ1-2, with 7 positions matching TRBD1. Germline loops: CDR1 LGHNA, CDR2 YSLEER. The CDR3 extends over 15 amino acids. J lost 7 bases, V lost 1 base, and 9 bases had no gene match. CDR3 region: CASSQVRGLPGGYTF. CDR3 bases: TGCGCCAGCAGCCAAGTAAGGGGGCTGCCGGGTGGCTACACCTTC.

The chain joins TRBV6-1 to TRBJ1-5, with TRBD1 as a possible D gene (5 bases). Trimming removed 9 bases at V and 4 bases at J, with 16 bases between. Germline CDR1 and CDR2: MNHNS and SASEGT. The CDR3 covers 14 residues. CDR3 coding DNA: TGTGCCAGTAGCCGGGACGCGGGAAATCAGCCCCAGCATTTT. As protein: CASSRDAGNQPQHF.

The J gene is TRBJ2-1, the V gene TRBV2; D possibly corresponds to TRBD2 (6 bases). With 6 bases removed from V and 6 bases from J, the gap between germline ends came to 12 bases. Germline V gene sequence: CDR1 SNHLY, CDR2 FYNNEI. The length of the CDR3 is 13 residues. The DNA of the CDR3 is TGTGCCAGCAGGGCGACTAGAAGCAATGAGCAGTTCTTC. This encodes CASRATRSNEQFF.

The V and J genes are TRBV30 and TRBJ2-1; 14 nucleotides align to TRBD2. Looked up from germline, CDR1 is GTSNPN and CDR2 is SVGIG (reference sequence). Trimming removed 3 bases from V and 8 bases from J; junction bases left unmatched: 15. The CDR3 runs to 18 residues. CDR3 in amino acids: CAWRGMGTSGSRYYEQFF. The CDR3 DNA reads as TGTGCCTGGAGGGGAATGGGGACTAGCGGGAGTCGATACTATGAGCAGTTCTTC.

V gene TRBV7-3 combines with J gene TRBJ2-1; 8 bases are shared with TRBD2. The CDR3 totals 16 residues. V dropped 2 bases and J dropped 6; count of bases not matched to a gene: 9. CDR1 is SGHTA and CDR2 is FQGTGA in the germline V gene. CDR3 nucleotides: TGTGCCAGCAGCTTAGGACCAGCGGGAGCGTTCAATGAGCAGTTCTTC. Protein product: CASSLGPAGAFNEQFF.

V gene TRBV5-1 combines with J gene TRBJ2-5, with D possibly matching TRBD1 (6 bases). CDR1 and CDR2 (germline): SGHRS, YFSETQ. Deletions cut 6 bases from V and 1 base from J, with 16 bases between. This CDR3 is built from 15 residues. This CDR3 is CASKTETGPQETQYF. The CDR3 DNA sequence: TGCGCCAGCAAAACCGAAACAGGGCCCCAAGAGACCCAGTACTTC.

The chain combines TRBV11-3 with TRBJ2-1; no clear D. The germline V and J ends were trimmed by 3 bases and 8 bases, with 11 bases remaining between them. In germline, CDR1 is SGHNT, CDR2 YENEEA. The CDR3 runs 13 residues. The CDR3 DNA is TGTGCCAGCAGCTTTATTGATTCCGATGAGCAGTTCTTC. Encoded protein: CASSFIDSDEQFF.

The chain uses TRBV6-1 and TRBJ2-7; D remains unclear. In germline, CDR1 is MNHNS, CDR2 SASEGT. This CDR3 contains 13 residues. The V end was cut by 0 bases, the J end by 3 bases, with 6 bases between. The CDR3 region is CASSEAGSYEQYF. CDR3 DNA: TGTGCCAGCAGTGAAGCGGGCAGCTACGAGCAGTACTTC.

The chain uses TRBV11-3 and TRBJ1-2, with D perhaps matching TRBD1 (6 bases). The V end lost 5 bases, the J end lost 8 bases, and 18 bases lay between the germline ends. From germline, CDR1 is SGHNT and CDR2 YENEEA. The CDR3 totals 14 residues. CDR3 sequence (DNA): TGTGCCAGCAGCCGAGTAAGGGGGGCGGAAGGCTACACCTTC. Its protein is CASSRVRGAEGYTF. Supplemented by reference TRBV11-3 and TRBJ1-2, the full variable domain reads EAGVVQSPRYKIIEKKQPVAFWCNPISGHNTLYWYLQNLGQGPELLIRYENEEAVDDSQLPKDRFSAERLKGVDSTLKIQPAELGDSAVYLCASSRVRGAEGYTFGSGTRLTVV.

In nucleotides, the CDR3 is TGTGCCAGCAGCTCCGAGTTGGCGCAGGGGACGACCTACGAGCAGTACTTC. Translation gives CASSSELAQGTTYEQYF. The V call is TRBV5-6, the J call TRBJ2-7; a weak D match, TRBD1 (6 bases). This CDR3 is 17 amino acids long. CDR1 is SGHDT, CDR2 YYEEEE, per germline. V lost 3 bases to trimming and J lost 2 bases, with 21 bases between them.

This clone was detected a few times. This chain joins TRBV19 and TRBJ2-7; 9 nucleotides match TRBD1. Germline V CDR1 and CDR2: LNHDA, SQIVND (reference sequence). The CDR3 extends over 15 amino acids. V shed 4 bases and J 6 bases; nucleotides not matched to a gene: 10. CDR3 in amino acids: CASSKGGQGLTEQYF. Written as DNA, the CDR3 is TGTGCCAGTAGTAAGGGGGGACAGGGATTGACCGAGCAGTACTTC.

The V and J genes are TRBV5-1 and TRBJ1-1, with 7 bases fitting TRBD1. The CDR3 extends over 14 amino acids. From germline, CDR1 is SGHRS and CDR2 YFSETQ. Trimming removed 4 bases from V and 0 bases from J; junction bases left unmatched: 3. CDR3 loop: CASSQTGLNTEAFF. CDR3 coding DNA: TGCGCCAGCAGCCAGACAGGGTTGAACACTGAAGCTTTCTTT.

The genes are TRBV30 and TRBJ2-7, with 11 bases that match TRBD1. The CDR3 totals 13 residues. Trimming took 4 bases from V and 6 from J; bases not matched to a gene: 5. Germline loops: CDR1 GTSNPN, CDR2 SVGIG (reference sequence). CDR3 nucleotides: TGTGCCTGGAACCGGGACAGGGGGTTCGAGCAGTACTTC. It specifies CAWNRDRGFEQYF.

The chain uses TRBV6-1 and TRBJ1-4; no clear D. Germline CDR1 is MNHNS and CDR2 is SASEGT. The CDR3 consists of 13 residues. The V gene lost 5 bases and the J gene lost 4 bases, with 8 bases spanning the gap. The CDR3 reads CASSTGDNEKLFF. CDR3 coding DNA: TGTGCCAGCAGTACTGGAGATAATGAAAAACTGTTTTTT.

The chain is built from TRBV6-5 and TRBJ2-7; D gene uncertain. The V gene's germline CDR1 is MNHEY and CDR2 SVGAGI. Trimming took off 6 bases at V and 6 bases at J, with 12 bases between the two ends. This CDR3 is built from 12 residues. The CDR3 nucleotides read TGTGCCAGCAGCAAACCTTGGGGCGAGCAGTACTTC. Translated, it gives CASSKPWGEQYF.

The CDR3 DNA follows: TGTGCCAGCAGTTTGTTGGGGGCTAGTGGGGAGCAGTACTTC. Residues: CASSLLGASGEQYF. The chain recombines TRBV6-5 with TRBJ2-7; possible D gene TRBD1, 6 bases. CDR3 length: 14 amino acids. Trimming removed 4 bases at V and 7 bases at J, with 17 bases between. Germline loops: CDR1 MNHEY, CDR2 SVGAGI.

The chain recombines TRBV5-5 with TRBJ1-1; D not resolved. V was trimmed by 6 bases and J by 0 bases, leaving 15 bases between them. This CDR3 comprises 15 residues. Germline V gene data show CDR1 as SGHKS and CDR2 as YYEKEE (reference sequence). This CDR3 is CASTIIWSLNTEAFF. The CDR3 DNA is TGTGCCAGCACCATCATCTGGTCCCTGAACACTGAAGCTTTCTTT.